Each of the 11 T cell receptor beta chains below was sequenced from the same sample in a study of neurological immune-mediated disorders (dated by TCRdb to the late 2010s). Libraries were constructed by 5' RACE. The listed sequencing device is Illumina HiSeq 2500. TCRdb trimmed the raw reads at Q25, called clones with MiXCR and kept productive beta chains. Each CDR3 protein appears once, grouped with its most common genes and DNA. The sample table holds 30,000 to 45,000 distinct CDR3 sequences, of which 11% were seen once. 3.5% to 4% of the sample is in the top ten clones. The sequencing sample was made of CD4+ T cells from blood. These receptors all come from a woman in her 30s with HTLV-1-associated myelopathy (HAM/TSP).

This clonotype has a single count. The J gene is TRBJ1-2, the V gene TRBV29-1; D might be TRBD1 (6 bases). Germline-derived CDR1 and CDR2 are SQVTM and ANQGSEA. The CDR3 has 13 residues. The ends were cut back, 3 bases at V and 2 bases at J, with 10 bases in the middle. The CDR3 sequence: CSVDRGGNYGYTF. CDR3 sequence (DNA): TGCAGCGTTGACAGGGGAGGGAACTATGGCTACACCTTC.

This clonotype has at least ten counts. CDR3 amino acids: CASSSGRFSSTDTQYF. The CDR3 nucleotides are TGCGCCAGCAGCTCAGGTAGATTCTCAAGCACAGATACGCAGTATTTT. The chain combines TRBV5-1 with TRBJ2-3; no definite D call. V lost 3 bases and J lost 0, with 14 bases in between. Germline CDR1 reads SGHRS; CDR2 reads YFSETQ. The length of the CDR3 is 16 residues.

J is TRBJ2-1 and V is TRBV5-1; no clear D. The CDR3 totals 16 residues. Germline CDR1 and CDR2: SGHRS and YFSETQ. V was clipped by 5 bases and J by 2 bases, with 17 bases between them. CDR3 bases: TGCGCCAGCAGGCGAACCACAGTTGGCGCCTACAATGAGCAGTTCTTC. It is translated as CASRRTTVGAYNEQFF.

The table lists this clonotype with many counts. The chain couples TRBV7-9 to TRBJ2-7; 8 positions agree with TRBD1. The germline CDR1 and CDR2 sequences are SEHNR and FQNEAQ (reference sequence). The CDR3 is made up of 16 amino acids. With V trimmed by 3 bases and J by 2 bases, 9 bases remained unmatched. The CDR3 loop reads CASSFGQGGITYEQYF. In DNA, the CDR3 is TGTGCCAGCAGCTTCGGACAGGGTGGAATAACCTACGAGCAGTACTTC.

This clonotype appeared many times. The V gene is TRBV5-1, the J gene TRBJ2-3; D may correspond to TRBD1 or TRBD2 (6 bases each). The CDR3 loop spans 14 amino acids. Germline CDR1 SGHRS, CDR2 YFSETQ. Deletions cut 6 bases from V and 2 bases from J, with 13 bases between. This CDR3 reads CASTPGAFTDTQYF. The CDR3 coding sequence is TGCGCCAGCACCCCGGGGGCCTTCACAGATACGCAGTATTTT.

This clonotype was seen repeatedly, ten times or more. This sequence joins TRBV6-5 and TRBJ2-1; 9 nucleotides match TRBD2. The CDR3 contains 16 residues. The V and J ends lost 6 bases and 5 bases, in that order; junction bases with no gene match: 11. Germline CDR1 reads MNHEY; CDR2 reads SVGAGI. The CDR3 is CASSSLTSGPDNEQFF. The CDR3 bases are TGTGCCAGCAGCTCTCTTACTAGCGGGCCCGACAATGAGCAGTTCTTC.

This clonotype was seen ten or more times. The gene calls are TRBV12-3 or TRBV12-4 and TRBJ2-7; tentative D call: TRBD1 (5 bases). V was trimmed by 2 bases and J by 4 bases, leaving 6 bases between them. The length of the CDR3 is 12 residues. The CDR3 loop reads CASSLQGYEQYF. CDR3 bases: TGTGCCAGCAGTTTACAGGGTTACGAGCAGTACTTC.

This clonotype showed up many times. This chain links TRBV20-1 with TRBJ2-1, with TRBD1 identical over 8 bases. This CDR3 has 14 residues. Per the germline V gene, CDR1 is DFQATT and CDR2 is SNEGSKA (reference sequence). Losses at the gene ends were 6 bases for V and 4 bases for J; bases not matched to a gene: 8. The CDR3 nucleotides are TGCAGTGCCACGGACAGGGTAGTGTACAATGAGCAGTTCTTC. As protein: CSATDRVVYNEQFF.

This clonotype has at least ten counts. The chain joins TRBV3-1 to TRBJ2-7; possible D gene TRBD1, 5 bases. CDR1 is LGHDT, CDR2 YNNKEL, per germline (reference sequence). The germline V and J ends were trimmed by 2 bases and 6 bases, with 17 bases remaining between them. This CDR3 is 15 amino acids long. The CDR3: CASSQQWGPGPEQYF. In DNA, the CDR3 is TGTGCCAGCAGCCAACAGTGGGGCCCAGGGCCCGAGCAGTACTTC.

In its sample, this clonotype was seen many times. This chain joins TRBV5-1 and TRBJ2-3, with TRBD1 matching over 8 bases. Germline V gives CDR1 SGHRS, CDR2 YFSETQ. The CDR3 covers 17 residues. The V segment lost 4 bases and the J segment 0 bases; nucleotides outside the gene matches: 10. CDR3 amino acids: CASSPSAQGASTDTQYF. The CDR3 coding sequence is TGCGCCAGCAGCCCCTCGGCGCAGGGGGCTAGCACAGATACGCAGTATTTT.

This clonotype occurred many times. V gene TRBV5-6 combines with J gene TRBJ1-2; unclear D gene. The CDR3 is made up of 15 amino acids. Germline CDR1 and CDR2: SGHDT and YYEEEE. Trimming stripped 2 bases from V and 4 bases from J, with 15 bases between. The CDR3 nucleotides read TGTGCCAGCAGCTTCCCGGACCAGACCAGCTATGGCTACACCTTC. Translating it yields CASSFPDQTSYGYTF.